The sequence of this TCR beta chain was determined in a study of blood T cell repertoires in COVID-19. Study in general: The study drew acute and convalescent COVID-19 samples from the United States, Italy and Spain. From T cells, B-cell-depleted T cells, or PBMCs came the material, which was cDNA or gDNA.

Per the original methods: Reference gene primers were amplified, and this amplification served to estimate nucleated cell counts. The table came from immunoSEQ multiplex PCR; TCRdb's copy has only in-frame clones and leaves some out. V and J calls and clone size are as listed in that table; D and trimming were resolved from the DNA. The sample contains roughly 140,000 clones, 85% to 90% of which appear only once. CDR3 length: 14 amino acids. The V gene's germline CDR1 is LNHNV and CDR2 YYDKDF (reference sequence). The ends lost 5 bases at V and 5 bases at J; junction bases unmatched: 7. The chain joins TRBV15 to TRBJ2-7, with 9 bases identical to TRBD1. The source of this sequence is a young woman with acute COVID-19. The sample was PBMCs or T cells enriched from blood (not recorded which). The CDR3 nucleotides read TGTGCCACCAGCGCACAGGGGGCGCAAAACGAGCAGTACTTC. Translating gives CATSAQGAQNEQYF.